The subject of this entry is one T cell receptor beta chain. Clones were sequenced by immunoSEQ multiplex PCR, and TCRdb holds only the in-frame ones, with some missing. The repertoire holds 110,000 or so clones, around nine tenths seen once, with around 10% in the top ten. This entry belongs to a study of control samples from healthy donors and cancer patients. The V end was cut by 3 bases, the J end by 3 bases, with 9 bases between. Germline assignment: CDR1 MNHNS and CDR2 SASEGT. The CDR3 runs 14 residues. The source is a man aged 30 to 45 in good health. The source material was blood. The chain has TRBV6-1 and TRBJ1-5; D call uncertain. The CDR3 coding sequence is TGTGCCAGCAGTGAGGCGGGCTCCAATCAGCCCCAGCATTTT. Protein sequence: CASSEAGSNQPQHF.